Each of the 27 T cell receptor beta chains below was sequenced from the same sample in a study of shared clonotypes between healthy human individuals. Sequencing was performed with immunoSEQ multiplex PCR; in TCRdb, only in-frame clones are kept and a portion is missing. The sample includes millions of clones, more than 80% of them seen just once. Sequenced material: naive CD4+ T cells from PBMCs. The subset here: CD45RA+ positively selected. The source is a man aged 18 to 29 in good health. Some clones in this sample may be carry-over from other donors' samples.

CDR3 amino acids: CASRTEREPWNEQFF. CDR3 nucleotides: TGTGCCAGCAGGACGGAACGGGAACCCTGGAATGAGCAGTTCTTC. This chain uses TRBV2 with TRBJ2-1; tentative D call: TRBD2 (5 bases). The germline gives CDR1 SNHLY, CDR2 FYNNEI. The CDR3 sequence is 15 residues long. V lost 6 bases to trimming and J lost 7 bases, with 19 bases between them.

The chain couples TRBV19 to TRBJ2-5; 8 positions agree with TRBD1. V dropped 6 bases and J dropped 7; count of bases not matched to a gene: 7. The germline CDR1 and CDR2 sequences are LNHDA and SQIVND (reference sequence). The CDR3 loop spans 13 amino acids. CDR3 sequence reads: CASSDRGLATQYF. The CDR3 DNA reads as TGTGCCAGTAGCGACAGGGGTCTAGCGACCCAGTACTTC.

The rearrangement links TRBV5-4 to TRBJ2-5; D call uncertain. Germline V gives CDR1 SGHNT, CDR2 YYREEE (reference sequence). The CDR3 is made up of 13 amino acids. V was clipped by 4 bases and J by 2 bases, with 9 bases between them. The DNA of the CDR3 is TGTGCCAGCAGCCGCGGATTACAAGAGACCCAGTACTTC. Its protein product is CASSRGLQETQYF.

The rearrangement uses TRBV7-2 and TRBJ2-7; no clear D. Germline V gives CDR1 SGHTA, CDR2 FQGNSA. Trimming pared 4 bases from V and 0 bases from J, leaving 4 bases between. The CDR3 runs 12 residues. The CDR3 nucleotides are TGTGCCAGCAGCTCATACTCCTACGAGCAGTACTTC. Amino acid sequence: CASSSYSYEQYF.

As to this clone: Other nucleotide sequences in the sample specify the same CDR3. The chain is built from TRBV20-1 and TRBJ2-5; no clear D. The germline V and J ends were trimmed by 5 bases and 5 bases, with 3 bases remaining between them. The CDR3 contains 9 residues. Germline V gene lookup returns CDR1 DFQATT and CDR2 SNEGSKA (reference sequence). The CDR3 here is CSAPETQYF. The CDR3 DNA is TGCAGTGCTCCTGAGACCCAGTACTTC.

This clone was seen once. The J gene is TRBJ2-1, the V gene TRBV7-8, with 7 bases fitting TRBD2. The J segment lost 0 bases and the V segment lost 5 bases, leaving 1 base of the junction unmatched. Germline loops: CDR1 SGHVS, CDR2 FQNEAQ. The CDR3 extends over 14 amino acids. The CDR3 DNA reads TGTGCCAGCAGCGGCGGGGGCTCCTACAATGAGCAGTTCTTC. Its translation is CASSGGGSYNEQFF.

The chain couples TRBV5-4 to TRBJ2-3; a weak D match, TRBD2 (5 bases). Looked up from germline, CDR1 is SGHNT and CDR2 is YYREEE (reference sequence). V was trimmed by 5 bases and J by 4 bases, leaving 17 bases between them. This CDR3 comprises 15 residues. CDR3 region: CASSGLVSGPDTQYF. CDR3 coding DNA: TGTGCCAGCAGTGGTCTTGTGAGCGGCCCAGATACGCAGTATTTT.

CDR3 amino acids: CASSLVQSNEKLFF. CDR3 DNA sequence: TGCGCCAGCAGCTTGGTACAGAGTAATGAAAAACTGTTTTTT. The J gene is TRBJ1-4, the V gene TRBV5-1; D gene unclear. There are 14 residues in the CDR3. CDR1 SGHRS and CDR2 YFSETQ come from the germline V gene. Trimming took off 0 bases at V and 4 bases at J, with 7 bases between the two ends.

The chain has TRBV7-2 and TRBJ1-1; a weak D match, TRBD1 (5 bases). Germline loops: CDR1 SGHTA, CDR2 FQGNSA. Trimming shortened V by 2 bases and J by 1 base, and 11 bases separated the two germline ends. The CDR3 contains 15 residues. CDR3 nucleotides: TGTGCCAGCAGCTTATTCGGCACAGGGAACACTGAAGCTTTCTTT. Protein sequence: CASSLFGTGNTEAFF.

V is TRBV7-9 and J is TRBJ2-2; the D call may be TRBD1 or TRBD2 (5 bases each). The ends were cut back, 5 bases at V and 3 bases at J, with 19 bases in the middle. The CDR3 spans 17 residues. CDR1 and CDR2 from the germline V gene are SEHNR and FQNEAQ (reference sequence). The CDR3 DNA reads TGTGCCAGCAGCCCTCGGGCGGCAGGGAGTCACACCGGGGAGCTGTTTTTT. Protein product: CASSPRAAGSHTGELFF.

This sequence joins TRBV5-1 and TRBJ2-2; 8 bases map to TRBD2. The germline V gene encodes CDR1 SGHRS and CDR2 YFSETQ. The CDR3 is made up of 17 amino acids. The ends lost 4 bases at V and 7 bases at J; junction bases unmatched: 15. The DNA for the CDR3 is TGCGCCAGCAGCCCCGGGGGCAGCGGGAGTAAGGTCGGGGAGCTGTTTTTT. It specifies CASSPGGSGSKVGELFF.

This chain joins TRBV6-1 and TRBJ1-5; tentative D call: TRBD1 (5 bases). This CDR3 contains 15 residues. Germline V gene sequence: CDR1 MNHNS, CDR2 SASEGT. V shed 8 bases and J shed 3 bases, with 17 bases lying between them. DNA of the CDR3: TGTGCCAGCGATCCCATTCCAGGGAACAATCAGCCCCAGCATTTT. Amino acids: CASDPIPGNNQPQHF.

The V and J genes are TRBV5-1 and TRBJ2-1; 16 bases agree with TRBD2. V lost 4 bases and J lost 12; bases outside the gene matches: 4. In germline, CDR1 is SGHRS, CDR2 YFSETQ. The CDR3 contains 14 residues. The CDR3 DNA sequence: TGCGCCAGCAGCGGGGGACTAGCGGGAGGGTGGCAGTTCTTC. As protein: CASSGGLAGGWQFF.

V is TRBV19 and J is TRBJ2-3; TRBD1 is a possible D gene (6 bases). V was shortened by 5 bases and J by 1 base, with 10 bases between the two germline ends. This CDR3 region has 14 residues. CDR1 and CDR2 (germline): LNHDA, SQIVND (reference sequence). This CDR3 is CASSLRGGTDTQYF. The CDR3 DNA is TGTGCCAGTAGTCTCAGGGGCGGCACAGATACGCAGTATTTT.

The gene calls are TRBV11-2 and TRBJ1-2, with 7 bases lining up with TRBD1. The CDR3 contains 15 residues. The germline V gene encodes CDR1 SGHAT and CDR2 FQNNGV. Trimming took 5 bases from V and 4 from J; bases not matched to a gene: 10. This chain's CDR3 is CASSLTGLSSYGYTF. The DNA for the CDR3 is TGTGCCAGCAGCCTGACAGGGTTAAGCTCCTATGGCTACACCTTC.

The chain combines TRBV10-1 with TRBJ2-3; D ambiguous. The germline CDR1 and CDR2 sequences are WNHNN and SYGVQD (reference sequence). This CDR3 is 14 amino acids long. V lost 5 bases and J 0 bases, leaving 9 bases between the germline ends. The CDR3 nucleotides read TGCGCCAGCAGTTATCGCCAGAGCACAGATACGCAGTATTTT. Protein product: CASSYRQSTDTQYF.

Only one count was recorded for this clone. This sequence joins TRBV4-1 and TRBJ2-5, with 7 bases fitting TRBD1. The J call could be wrong; TRBJ2-7 is a better fit for the DNA end. From germline, CDR1 is MGHRA and CDR2 YSYEKL. The CDR3 loop spans 15 amino acids. CDR3 amino acids: CASRVGTAFSYEQYF. The DNA of the CDR3 is TGCGCCAGCAGGGTAGGGACAGCGTTCTCCTACGAGCAGTACTTC.

The chain joins TRBV7-8 to TRBJ2-7; TRBD1 is a possible D gene (6 bases). The CDR3 loop spans 18 amino acids. CDR1 SGHVS and CDR2 FQNEAQ come from the germline V gene. Between the trimmed V and J ends, which lost 4 bases and 4 bases, there was a span of 26 bases. CDR3 protein: CASSSPGVTGRRGYEQYF. The CDR3 DNA reads TGTGCCAGCAGCTCCCCAGGGGTCACCGGGCGTAGAGGGTACGAGCAGTACTTC.

A note on this clone: Additional DNA sequences in this sample encode the identical CDR3. V gene TRBV9 combines with J gene TRBJ2-1; TRBD2 matches 14 bases. Germline V lookup: CDR1 SGDLS, CDR2 YYNGEE. The J segment lost 4 bases and the V segment lost 3 bases, leaving 3 bases of the junction unmatched. The CDR3 has 16 residues. The CDR3 region is CASSARLAGGYNEQFF. In DNA, the CDR3 is TGTGCCAGCAGCGCCCGACTAGCGGGAGGGTACAATGAGCAGTTCTTC.

The V call is TRBV5-1, the J call TRBJ2-7, with 11 bases aligning to TRBD2. Per the germline V gene, CDR1 is SGHRS and CDR2 is YFSETQ. V lost 5 bases and J lost 2; bases outside the gene matches: 6. CDR3 length equals 15 residues. CDR3: CASRPTSGSAYEQYF. CDR3 bases: TGCGCCAGCAGGCCCACTAGCGGGAGTGCCTACGAGCAGTACTTC.

Concerning this clone itself: Within the sample, other DNA sequences also encode this same CDR3. V gene TRBV5-1 combines with J gene TRBJ2-7; D is unresolved. The V gene's germline CDR1 is SGHRS and CDR2 YFSETQ. Trimming removed 0 bases from V and 2 bases from J, with 9 bases in between. The CDR3 consists of 14 residues. CDR3 loop: CASSLAGEPYEQYF. DNA for the CDR3: TGCGCCAGCAGCTTGGCAGGCGAGCCCTACGAGCAGTACTTC. Full variable domain (remainder filled in from reference TRBV5-1 and TRBJ2-7): KAGVTQTPRYLIKTRGQQVTLSCSPISGHRSVSWYQQTPGQGLQFLFEYFSETQRNKGNFPGRFSGRQFSNSRSEMNVSTLELGDSALYLCASSLAGEPYEQYFGPGTRLTVT.

The chain is built from TRBV28 and TRBJ2-5, with D perhaps TRBD2 (5 bases). CDR1 and CDR2 from the germline V gene are MDHEN and SYDVKM. CDR3 length equals 14 residues. The V end lost 3 bases, the J end lost 4 bases, and 12 bases lay between the germline ends. CDR3 sequence: CASSFPGKRETQYF. In nucleotides, the CDR3 is TGTGCCAGCAGTTTCCCGGGGAAGAGAGAGACCCAGTACTTC.

The chain combines TRBV21-1 with TRBJ2-7; the table's TRBD2 call for D was not verified on the DNA. TRBV21-1 represents a pseudogene. This CDR3 is built from 13 residues. The CDR3 DNA sequence: TGTGCCGACTATAGCGGGAGCAAGTACGAGCAGTACTTC. This sequence encodes CADYSGSKYEQYF.

A remark on this clone: Distinct nucleotide sequences in the sample also encode this CDR3. V gene TRBV5-1 combines with J gene TRBJ2-3; 9 bases map to TRBD1. This CDR3 spans 15 amino acids. V shed 2 bases, J shed 5 bases, and the junction held 6 bases outside the gene matches. The germline V gene has CDR1 SGHRS and CDR2 YFSETQ. In DNA form, the CDR3 reads TGCGCCAGCAGCTTAGGACAGGGGTCGGGAGATACGCAGTATTTT. Residues: CASSLGQGSGDTQYF. Variable domain in full (rest from reference TRBV5-1 and TRBJ2-3): KAGVTQTPRYLIKTRGQQVTLSCSPISGHRSVSWYQQTPGQGLQFLFEYFSETQRNKGNFPGRFSGRQFSNSRSEMNVSTLELGDSALYLCASSLGQGSGDTQYFGPGTRLTVL.

J is TRBJ2-3 and V is TRBV7-9, with 10 bases fitting TRBD2. Unmatched junction bases numbered 11, after V lost 3 bases and J lost 2 bases. The germline CDR1 and CDR2 sequences are SEHNR and FQNEAQ (reference sequence). The CDR3 sequence is 18 residues long. The DNA for the CDR3 is TGTGCCAGCAGCTTGGGATATGGACTAGCGGAAAACACAGATACGCAGTATTTT. This encodes CASSLGYGLAENTDTQYF.

This chain connects TRBV7-2 to TRBJ1-1; no firm D call. Trimming shortened V by 4 bases and J by 4 bases, and 16 bases separated the two germline ends. From germline, CDR1 is SGHTA and CDR2 FQGNSA. The CDR3 extends over 15 amino acids. The CDR3 DNA sequence: TGTGCCAGCAGCTCCGCGGACGGGAGGATCACTGAAGCTTTCTTT. Translating gives CASSSADGRITEAFF.

For this clone: This same CDR3 is encoded by further DNA sequences in the sample. CDR3 amino acids: CASSQVGGNQPQHF. CDR3 DNA sequence: TGCGCCAGCAGCCAAGTGGGGGGCAATCAGCCCCAGCATTTT. The chain couples TRBV4-1 to TRBJ1-5, with D tentatively TRBD1 (5 bases). CDR3 size: 14 residues. Trimming took off 1 base at V and 2 bases at J, with 6 bases between the two ends. From germline, CDR1 is MGHRA and CDR2 YSYEKL.